This T cell receptor beta chain was observed in a study of post-analysis software for immune sequencing data. At the level of the study: Both relapsing-remitting and secondary progressive multiple sclerosis featured among the disease courses, as did progressive-relapsing multiple sclerosis.

The TCR beta cDNA libraries carried unique molecular identifiers. T cells numbering roughly 0.95 to 10 million yielded 450,000 to 500,000 cDNA molecules. TCRdb itself ran the PCR reads through MiXCR, one entry per CDR3 protein. The profile shows 380,000 or so distinct CDR3 sequences, roughly 35% of them singletons. Comments on this clonotype: As yet, its antigen is unknown.

V was clipped by 2 bases and J by 5 bases; unmatched bases: 8. This CDR3 spans 15 amino acids. Broader study findings: F-measure co-clustering was strong for batch-matched samples. The normalized Chao1 diversity of multiple sclerosis patients was significantly lower than that of controls. Patients had higher frequencies than controls of a few TRBV segments, including TRBV5-6, TRBV5-1 and TRBV20-1.

The specimen was blood. V usage is TRBV12-3 or TRBV12-4 and J usage is TRBJ1-2, with 7 bases fitting TRBD1. The TCR sequence derives from a girl between 5 and 17 years old with multiple sclerosis. DNA for the CDR3: TGTGCCAGCAGTTTAAAGAGCGGGACAGCTTATGGCTACACCTTC. Residues: CASSLKSGTAYGYTF.